Listed here is a single T cell receptor beta chain. What it binds is not known. Germline V gene sequence: CDR1 LGHNA, CDR2 YSLEER. This CDR3 has 18 amino acids. With 1 base clipped from V and 4 bases from J, the junction kept 14 bases outside the gene matches. This sample is drawn from a study of shared clonotypes between healthy human individuals. Study as a whole: Each donor contributed plates that comprised three CD4 naive, three CD4 memory, two CD8 naive and one CD8 memory. Study outcomes and limitations: Clonotypes that were shared across four donors made up approximately 5.1% of naive CD4 clonotypes.

Libraries were prepared by immunoSEQ multiplex PCR; TCRdb keeps only in-frame clonotypes and omits some of them. The sample lists 1,400,000 or so clones, about 98.5% occurring once. Sample: naive CD4+ T cells sorted from blood. Subset of the sample: CD45RA+ positively selected. The sequence came from a man younger than 45 in good health. V and J are TRBV4-3 and TRBJ2-3; 7 bases line up with TRBD2. CDR3 amino acids: CASSQATRGAGEADTQYF. CDR3 DNA sequence: TGCGCCAGCAGCCAAGCAACCCGAGGGGCGGGAGAAGCAGATACGCAGTATTTT.